A single sample gave rise to the 23 T cell receptor beta chains below, sequenced in a study of OX40 agonist ivuxolimab in advanced cancers. Data came from immunoSEQ multiplex PCR; TCRdb stores just in-frame clones and leaves some out. The sample has about 69,000 clones, approximately 90% seen once. Sample: CD4+ or CD8+ T cells sorted from blood, taken in a trial of the OX40 agonist ivuxolimab. The origin of the receptors is an adult with an advanced solid tumor such as melanoma, head and neck, liver or kidney cancer.

This chain links TRBV20-1 with TRBJ1-1; TRBD1 might be the D (5 bases). V was cut by 4 bases and J by 10 bases, with 13 bases left in between. Germline V gene lookup returns CDR1 DFQATT and CDR2 SNEGSKA (reference sequence). CDR3 length equals 11 residues. DNA for the CDR3: TGCAGTGCTACACAGGACATTTTAGCTTTCTTT. It yields the protein CSATQDILAFF.

V and J are TRBV2 and TRBJ2-3; unclear D gene. The germline V gene has CDR1 SNHLY and CDR2 FYNNEI. The length of the CDR3 is 11 residues. With 3 bases removed from V and 2 bases from J, the gap between germline ends came to 0 bases. The CDR3 sequence: CASSDTDTQYF. The CDR3 DNA reads as TGTGCCAGCAGTGACACAGATACGCAGTATTTT.

The chain recombines TRBV7-9 with TRBJ2-1; D is ambiguous. This CDR3 is 15 amino acids long. Per the germline V gene, CDR1 is SEHNR and CDR2 is FQNEAQ (reference sequence). V gave up 4 bases and J gave up 0 bases, with 10 bases separating them. Here the CDR3 reads CASSSTGTSYNEQFF. The DNA of the CDR3 is TGTGCCAGCAGCTCGACTGGCACCTCCTACAATGAGCAGTTCTTC. The variable domain in full, with the rest retrieved from reference TRBV7-9 and TRBJ2-1, is DTGVSQNPRHKITKRGQNVTFRCDPISEHNRLYWYRQTLGQGPEFLTYFQNEAQLEKSRLLSDRFSAERPKGSFSTLEIQRTEQGDSAMYLCASSSTGTSYNEQFFGPGTRLTVL.

The gene calls are TRBV28 and TRBJ2-5; perhaps TRBD1 as D (6 bases). This CDR3 has 13 amino acids. V was trimmed by 6 bases and J by 1 base, leaving 9 bases between them. The V gene's germline CDR1 is MDHEN and CDR2 SYDVKM. The CDR3: CASRGQVQETQYF. The CDR3 DNA is TGTGCCAGCAGGGGACAAGTCCAAGAGACCCAGTACTTC.

The gene calls are TRBV19 and TRBJ1-4; D is undetermined. Germline-derived CDR1 and CDR2 are LNHDA and SQIVND (reference sequence). The CDR3 is 16 amino acids. The germline V and J ends were trimmed by 3 bases and 8 bases, with 19 bases remaining between them. CDR3 in DNA: TGTGCCAGTAGTATCGCGGGAGTTCTTCGTCGAGAAAAACTGTTTTTT. It yields the protein CASSIAGVLRREKLFF.

V and J are TRBV28 and TRBJ1-5; TRBD1 might be the D (6 bases). V lost 5 bases to trimming and J lost 6 bases, with 11 bases between them. Looked up from germline, CDR1 is MDHEN and CDR2 is SYDVKM. The CDR3 runs 13 residues. The DNA for the CDR3 is TGTGCCAGCAGTGCCCTAGGGGGTCAGCCCCAGCATTTT. This gives the protein CASSALGGQPQHF.

In nucleotides, the CDR3 is TGCGCCAGCAGCCCAGGACTAGTCACAGATACGCAGTATTTT. Its protein product is CASSPGLVTDTQYF. The chain employs TRBV5-1 and TRBJ2-3; 7 bases map to TRBD2. V was clipped by 4 bases and J by 2 bases; unmatched bases: 4. The CDR3 length is 14 residues. CDR1 is SGHRS, CDR2 YFSETQ, per germline.

DNA for the CDR3: TGTGCCAGCAGCCAAGATCTTCGGATGAACACAGATACGCAGTATTTT. Its protein is CASSQDLRMNTDTQYF. The chain links TRBV14 to TRBJ2-3; D ambiguous. The CDR3 runs to 16 residues. Trimming took off 0 bases at V and 2 bases at J, with 12 bases between the two ends. CDR1 and CDR2 from the germline V gene are SGHDN and FVKESK. The full variable domain, completed using reference TRBV14 and TRBJ2-3, is EAGVTQFPSHSVIEKGQTVTLRCDPISGHDNLYWYRRVMGKEIKFLLHFVKESKQDESGMPNNRFLAERTGGTYSTLKVQPAELEDSGVYFCASSQDLRMNTDTQYFGPGTRLTVL.

V gene TRBV10-3 combines with J gene TRBJ2-3; D is possibly TRBD1 (5 bases). The V end was cut by 3 bases, the J end by 0 bases, with 13 bases between. From germline, CDR1 is ENHRY and CDR2 SYGVKD. The CDR3 has 16 amino acids. CDR3 protein: CAISEGGHSSTDTQYF. CDR3 bases: TGTGCCATCAGTGAAGGCGGACATTCAAGCACAGATACGCAGTATTTT.

The chain couples TRBV19 to TRBJ1-3; D call uncertain. CDR3 length: 13 residues. Germline V gives CDR1 LNHDA, CDR2 SQIVND (reference sequence). V dropped 8 bases and J dropped 3 bases, with 11 bases sitting between them. CDR3 bases: TGTGCCAGTGTTAGGGAAAATGGAAACACCATATATTTT. This translates into CASVRENGNTIYF. Drawing the rest from reference TRBV19 and TRBJ1-3, the complete variable domain is DGGITQSPKYLFRKEGQNVTLSCEQNLNHDAMYWYRQDPGQGLRLIYYSQIVNDFQKGDIAEGYSVSREKKESFPLTVTSAQKNPTAFYLCASVRENGNTIYFGEGSWLTVV.

This clone has a single count. The gene calls are TRBV11-3 and TRBJ2-6; D is unresolved. Germline CDR1 is SGHNT and CDR2 is YENEEA. CDR3 size: 17 residues. Trimming removed 1 base from V and 0 bases from J, with 10 bases in between. CDR3: CASSLAPQNSGANVLTF. CDR3 nucleotides: TGTGCCAGCAGCTTAGCCCCCCAGAACTCTGGGGCCAACGTCCTGACTTTC.

This CDR3 reads CATREREVLNEQFF. The CDR3 DNA follows: TGTGCCACCAGGGAGCGGGAGGTGCTCAATGAGCAGTTCTTC. V gene TRBV15 combines with J gene TRBJ2-1; the match to TRBD2 covers 9 bases. This CDR3 is 14 amino acids long. Germline-derived CDR1 and CDR2 are LNHNV and YYDKDF (reference sequence). J lost 6 bases, V lost 6 bases, and 6 bases had no gene match. The full variable domain, rest sourced from reference TRBV15 and TRBJ2-1, is DAMVIQNPRYQVTQFGKPVTLSCSQTLNHNVMYWYQQKSSQAPKLLFHYYDKDFNNEADTPDNFQSRRPNTSFCFLDIRSPGLGDTAMYLCATREREVLNEQFFGPGTRLTVL.

The chain combines TRBV7-9 with TRBJ1-6; D not resolved. The V end was cut by 1 base, the J end by 7 bases, with 5 bases between. CDR1 and CDR2 from the germline V gene are SEHNR and FQNEAQ (reference sequence). The CDR3 sequence is 13 residues long. CDR3 coding DNA: TGTGCCAGCAGCTTAGGGGTGAATTCACCCCTCCACTTT. Its translation: CASSLGVNSPLHF.

The V gene is TRBV19, the J gene TRBJ1-6; D remains unclear. Germline V gives CDR1 LNHDA, CDR2 SQIVND (reference sequence). This CDR3 has 17 residues. V dropped 5 bases and J dropped 0 bases, with 14 bases sitting between them. The CDR3 DNA reads as TGTGCCAGTAGTCCTCGACCCACGAGCTCCTATAATTCACCCCTCCACTTT. It encodes CASSPRPTSSYNSPLHF.

This chain joins TRBV7-2 and TRBJ2-3, with D hard to call. CDR3 size: 13 residues. Germline CDR1 and CDR2: SGHTA and FQGNSA. V lost 0 bases and J lost 7, with 8 bases in between. Here the CDR3 reads CASSLASEHTQYF. CDR3 DNA: TGTGCCAGCAGCTTAGCGAGCGAGCATACGCAGTATTTT.

The chain employs TRBV6-1 and TRBJ1-1; weak D call: TRBD1 (6 bases). CDR1 is MNHNS, CDR2 SASEGT, per germline. Trimming left V 2 bases short and J 7 bases short, with 8 bases between. The length of the CDR3 is 12 residues. As DNA, the CDR3 is TGTGCCAGCAGTGAACAGGGGAATGAAGCTTTCTTT. It yields the protein CASSEQGNEAFF.

This chain joins TRBV5-6 and TRBJ2-7, with D unclear. Trimming took 2 bases from V and 3 from J, leaving 6 bases between them. The CDR3 length is 12 residues. CDR1 and CDR2 from the germline V gene are SGHDT and YYEEEE. CDR3: CASSFDRYEQYF. As DNA, the CDR3 is TGTGCCAGCAGCTTTGACCGCTACGAGCAGTACTTC.

DNA of the CDR3: TGCAGCGTTGCCGCCCGTTTGGGAGGAGATGGCTACACCTTC. Its protein product is CSVAARLGGDGYTF. The genes are TRBV29-1 and TRBJ1-2; D not resolved. Trimming stripped 4 bases from V and 6 bases from J, with 18 bases between. CDR3 length: 14 residues. CDR1 and CDR2 (germline): SQVTM, ANQGSEA.

The chain combines TRBV19 with TRBJ2-1, with 8 nucleotides matching TRBD2. The CDR3 totals 15 residues. V lost 1 base and J lost 4; bases outside the gene matches: 3. Germline assignment: CDR1 LNHDA and CDR2 SQIVND (reference sequence). The CDR3 sequence is CASSIGGTRYNEQFF. CDR3 nucleotides: TGTGCCAGTAGTATAGGGGGGACTAGGTACAATGAGCAGTTCTTC.

The chain uses TRBV9 and TRBJ2-3; the D gene is possibly TRBD2 (5 bases). Trimming left V 3 bases short and J 2 bases short, with 13 bases between. CDR1 and CDR2 (germline): SGDLS, YYNGEE. The CDR3 totals 15 residues. The DNA for the CDR3 is TGTGCCAGCAGCGGGGGAGCGAGAGTCACAGATACGCAGTATTTT. Translated: CASSGGARVTDTQYF.

V is TRBV10-3 and J is TRBJ2-7, with 9 bases matching TRBD2. CDR3 length: 14 residues. Looked up from germline, CDR1 is ENHRY and CDR2 is SYGVKD. With 4 bases clipped from V and 2 bases from J, the junction kept 3 bases outside the gene matches. The chain's CDR3 is CAISGLADPYEQYF. CDR3 nucleotide sequence: TGTGCCATCAGTGGACTAGCGGACCCCTACGAGCAGTACTTC.

The genes are TRBV19 and TRBJ1-4, with D possibly matching TRBD1 (5 bases). Trimming stripped 3 bases from V and 0 bases from J, with 11 bases between. This CDR3 has 16 amino acids. Looked up from germline, CDR1 is LNHDA and CDR2 is SQIVND (reference sequence). Written as DNA, the CDR3 is TGTGCCAGTAGTATGGCAGGGACGGCAACTAATGAAAAACTGTTTTTT. The encoded protein is CASSMAGTATNEKLFF. Based on the CDR3 plus reference TRBV19 and TRBJ1-4, the full variable domain is DGGITQSPKYLFRKEGQNVTLSCEQNLNHDAMYWYRQDPGQGLRLIYYSQIVNDFQKGDIAEGYSVSREKKESFPLTVTSAQKNPTAFYLCASSMAGTATNEKLFFGSGTQLSVL.

This clone was observed once. The CDR3 loop reads CASSPPVGRGYGYTF. DNA of the CDR3: TGTGCCAGCTCACCACCTGTGGGGCGCGGCTATGGCTACACCTTC. The rearrangement joins TRBV18 to TRBJ1-2; tentatively, D is TRBD1 (5 bases). Between the trimmed V and J ends, which lost 0 bases and 4 bases, there was a span of 12 bases. The CDR3 contains 15 residues. Germline CDR1 KGHSH, CDR2 LQKENI. Full variable domain (missing parts from reference TRBV18 and TRBJ1-2): NAGVMQNPRHLVRRRGQEARLRCSPMKGHSHVYWYRQLPEEGLKFMVYLQKENIIDESGMPKERFSAEFPKEGPSILRIQQVVRGDSAAYFCASSPPVGRGYGYTFGSGTRLTVV.